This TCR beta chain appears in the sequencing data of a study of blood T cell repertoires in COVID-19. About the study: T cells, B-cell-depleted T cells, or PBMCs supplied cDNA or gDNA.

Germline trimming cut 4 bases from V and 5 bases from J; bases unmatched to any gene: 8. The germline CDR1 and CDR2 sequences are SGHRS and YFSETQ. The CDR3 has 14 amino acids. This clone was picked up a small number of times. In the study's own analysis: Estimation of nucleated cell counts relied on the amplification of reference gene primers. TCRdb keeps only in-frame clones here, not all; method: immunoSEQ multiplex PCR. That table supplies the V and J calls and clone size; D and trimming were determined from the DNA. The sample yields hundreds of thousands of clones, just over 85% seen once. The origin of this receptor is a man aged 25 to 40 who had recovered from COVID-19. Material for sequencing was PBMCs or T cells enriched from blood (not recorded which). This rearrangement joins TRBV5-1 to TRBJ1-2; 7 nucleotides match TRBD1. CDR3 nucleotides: TGCGCCAGCAGCCCCGGACAGGTGGATTATGGCTACACCTTC. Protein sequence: CASSPGQVDYGYTF.